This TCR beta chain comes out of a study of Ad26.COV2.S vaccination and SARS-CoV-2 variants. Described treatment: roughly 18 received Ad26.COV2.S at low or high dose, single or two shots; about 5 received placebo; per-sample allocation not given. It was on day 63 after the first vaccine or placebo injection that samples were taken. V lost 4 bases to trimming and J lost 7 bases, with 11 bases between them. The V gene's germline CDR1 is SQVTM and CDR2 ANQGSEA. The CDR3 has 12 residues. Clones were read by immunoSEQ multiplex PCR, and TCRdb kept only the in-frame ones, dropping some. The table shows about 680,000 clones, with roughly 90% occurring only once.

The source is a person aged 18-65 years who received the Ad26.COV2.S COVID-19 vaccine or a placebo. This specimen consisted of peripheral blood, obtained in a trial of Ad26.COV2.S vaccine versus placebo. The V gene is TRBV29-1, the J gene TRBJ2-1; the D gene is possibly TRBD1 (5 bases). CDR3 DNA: TGCAGCGTTGTCAGGGCTGGTAATGAGCAGTTCTTC. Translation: CSVVRAGNEQFF.